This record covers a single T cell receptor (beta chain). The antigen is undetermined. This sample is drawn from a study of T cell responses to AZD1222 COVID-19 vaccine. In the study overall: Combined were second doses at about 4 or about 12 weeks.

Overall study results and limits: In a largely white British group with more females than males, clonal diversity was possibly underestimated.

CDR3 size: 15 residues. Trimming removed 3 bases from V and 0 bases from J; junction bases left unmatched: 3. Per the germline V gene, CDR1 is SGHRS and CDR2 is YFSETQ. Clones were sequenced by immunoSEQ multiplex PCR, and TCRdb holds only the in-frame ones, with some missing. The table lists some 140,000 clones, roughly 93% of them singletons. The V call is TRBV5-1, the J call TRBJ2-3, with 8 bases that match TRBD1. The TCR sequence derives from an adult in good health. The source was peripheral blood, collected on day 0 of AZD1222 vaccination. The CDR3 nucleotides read TGCGCCAGCAGCTGGGACAGGCCTAGCACAGATACGCAGTATTTT. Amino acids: CASSWDRPSTDTQYF. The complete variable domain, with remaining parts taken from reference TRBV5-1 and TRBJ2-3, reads KAGVTQTPRYLIKTRGQQVTLSCSPISGHRSVSWYQQTPGQGLQFLFEYFSETQRNKGNFPGRFSGRQFSNSRSEMNVSTLELGDSALYLCASSWDRPSTDTQYFGPGTRLTVL.